This T cell receptor (beta chain) derives from a study of regulatory T cells in long-lasting Graves disease (dated by TCRdb to the early 2020s). As for the study more broadly: Persistent Graves' disease was defined as antithyroid drug treatment for over 5 years with persistently positive TSH receptor autoantibodies. Peripheral blood TCR sequencing and RNA sequencing compared persistent Graves' disease patients with newly diagnosed Graves' disease patients. The study was registered as a clinical trial and conducted in China. In the clinical cohort, patients with persistent Graves' disease had used antithyroid drugs for an average of about 10 years. A total of roughly 35 samples were covered by TCR sequencing, comprising approximately 13 persistent and some 20 newly diagnosed Graves' disease patients. The paper's findings and limits, for the study overall: Compared with newly diagnosed patients, persistent Graves' disease patients had lower TCR Shannon entropy and fewer highly expanded clones, which suggests clonal expansion. Only the TCR beta chain was sequenced and analyzed. Persistent disease showed preferential use of TRBV28, TRBJ1-2 and TRBJ2-5, whereas newly diagnosed disease favored TRBV20-1 and TRBJ2-1. Peripheral blood alone was examined, since thyroid tissue, which constituted the primary lesion, could not be accessed. The small sample size was acknowledged by the authors as a limitation that may reduce accuracy. A larger number of public clonotypes was shared among persistent patients (around 2,700) than among newly diagnosed patients (roughly 930).

The library was built by means of multiplex PCR. TCRdb records Illumina HiSeq 4000 as the sequencer. CDR3 regions were amplified by Arm-PCR with iRepertoire HTBI primers to construct TCR beta libraries. Before sequencing, the PCR products underwent gel purification. In the paper's pipeline: Gene usage analysis of CDR3 amino acid clonotypes used the 60 to 80 TRBV and 11 to 15 TRBJ segments found across samples. Filtered high-quality paired reads were merged into contigs using COPE and FqMerger. BLAST was used to align contigs to the IMGT TRBV, TRBD and TRBJ reference genes, and CDR3 was defined following IMGT. Any clonotype with a frequency above 0.1% was counted as a highly expanded clone. Shannon entropy served as the measure of repertoire diversity, while the Gini coefficient captured V-J evenness. A clonotype was considered public if more than one individual shared it. Clones were called with MiXCR by TCRdb after fastp trimmed the public reads at Q25, and only in-frame beta chains were retained. Identical CDR3 proteins give one entry, which carries the most common genes and DNA. The V and J calls and clone size are TCRdb's, not the authors'. The sample includes under 500,000 distinct CDR3 sequences, with under 25% observed a single time. The ten most abundant clones make up roughly 8% of the sample.

The CDR3 numbers 14 residues from cysteine through phenylalanine. Of all the DNA, just the CDR3 is kept, 42 bases in frame from base 1. V is clipped by 2 bases and J by 3 bases, and the sequence between their germline boundaries is 10 bases long. The germline V gene yields MNHEY for CDR1 and SVGAGI for CDR2. This clonotype was recorded many times. What this receptor recognizes is not known. The record has no base qualities; no much larger clone is one base away. This sample's time point label indicates: persistent/refractory GD, antithyroid drugs over 5 years with positive TRAb. For both TCR sequencing and RNA sequencing, RNA was extracted from PBMCs in TRIzol. Graves' disease was diagnosed according to American Thyroid Association guidelines. Patients were recruited from an endocrinology department in Xi'an, China. Each patient gave around 9 milliliters of peripheral blood, collected in an EDTA anticoagulant tube. Ficoll Paque Plus density gradient separation was used to isolate PBMCs, and no additional T cell sorting was done. An Agilent 2100 Bioanalyzer and agarose gel were used to check RNA quality, while a NanoDrop 2000 measured RNA concentration.

Sequences were derived from peripheral blood mononuclear cells (PBMCs), sampled when the disease was refractory, from a patient treated with antithyroid drugs. In this chain, TRBV6-5 is recombined with TRBJ1-1, with the D gene not clear enough to name. This receptor was taken from a female donor with Graves disease. The sequenced DNA is TGTGCCAGCAGTTACACCGGGAGGGACACTGAAGCTTTCTTT. This codes for CASSYTGRDTEAFF.